This T cell receptor beta chain stems from a study of T cells after yellow fever vaccination. Turning to the study itself: For low cell numbers, libraries were made with SMART-Seq v4 Ultra Low Input.

Germline values: CDR1 SGHDN, CDR2 FVKESK. This CDR3 comprises 13 residues. Trimming shortened V by 1 base and J by 0 bases, and 3 bases separated the two germline ends. Making TCR cDNA involved 5'RACE template switching, which added UMIs and a universal primer site. TCRdb re-derived calls from the 5' RACE reads in MiXCR, one entry per CDR3 protein. The sample shows 400,000 or so distinct CDR3 sequences, 11% of them seen only once. The specimen comprised PBMCs, sampled on the day of the first yellow fever vaccination. V gene TRBV14 combines with J gene TRBJ1-1; D remains ambiguous. The clonotype comes from a young man who received the YFV17D yellow fever vaccine. CDR3 DNA: TGTGCCAGCAGCCAAGCATTGAACACTGAAGCTTTCTTT. Translated: CASSQALNTEAFF.